This is a list of T cell receptor beta chains from one sample in a study of cytomegalovirus exposure and HLA in healthy donors. The method was immunoSEQ multiplex PCR; TCRdb's version includes in-frame clones alone and lacks a portion of them. The sample contains about 120,000 clones, 80% of which appear only once. The sequenced material came from PBMCs. These receptors came from a female donor in good health and CMV-seropositive. Each CDR3 is given without its conserved first and last residue.

V: TRBV30
J: TRBJ1-3
CDR3: AWTLLGNTIY

V: TRBV6-5
J: TRBJ2-3
CDR3: ASSYNLAGGLNTQY

V: TRBV18
J: TRBJ1-1
CDR3: ASSPMTANTEAF

V: TRBV5-1
J: TRBJ2-1
CDR3: ASSLGLAGAWDEQF

V: TRBV6-5
J: TRBJ2-7
CDR3: ASRRDPRTGYEQY

V: TRBV4-3
J: TRBJ2-1
CDR3: ASSQPGLAGGLYNEQF

V: TRBV6-5
J: TRBJ2-2
CDR3: ASSYESPGAGELF

V: TRBV18
J: TRBJ1-2
CDR3: ASSPREQVIYGYT

V: TRBV29-1
J: TRBJ2-2
CDR3: SVSPLAGGDTGELF

V: TRBV5-1
J: TRBJ2-7
CDR3: ASSPSGASYEQY

V: TRBV7-9
J: TRBJ1-6
CDR3: ASSPEQGGAPLH

V: TRBV10-2
J: TRBJ2-1
CDR3: ASSPWGTNLNPEQF

V: TRBV7-2
J: TRBJ1-1
CDR3: ASSGYPLEGANTEAF

V: TRBV27
J: TRBJ1-5
CDR3: ASSTRGNQPQH

V: TRBV2
J: TRBJ2-7
CDR3: ASSPRYEQY

V: TRBV6-8
J: TRBJ1-6
CDR3: ASSPDRQGRYSPLH